The following is a T cell receptor (beta chain) sequence with its context. An input of about 0.45 to 1 ug of RNA was subjected to reverse transcription using random hexamers. Amplification of TCR beta CDR3 used immunoSEQ multiplex PCR across 54 Vbeta and 13 Jbeta. TCRdb re-derived calls from the immunoSEQ multiplex PCR reads in MiXCR, one entry per CDR3 protein. The data contain about 130,000 distinct CDR3 sequences, about 94% of them singletons. TCR beta sequences were obtained from blood CD8+ and CD4+ T cells. The TEMRA cells underwent FACS enrichment, while the CD8+ and CD4+ T cells underwent negative isolation. This entry comes from a study of CD8 T cells in Susac syndrome. Sequenced material: CD8+ T cells from PBMCs. This sequence originates from a human donor with Susac syndrome.

CDR3 in amino acids: CASGGGGRVTQYF. The DNA of the CDR3 is TGTGCCAGCGGTGGCGGGGGTCGGGTGACCCAGTACTTC. The V gene is TRBV5-6, the J gene TRBJ2-5; 7 bases align to TRBD2. Germline CDR1 is SGHDT and CDR2 is YYEEEE. This CDR3 contains 13 residues. The trim removed 7 bases at V and 7 bases at J, leaving 10 bases unmatched.